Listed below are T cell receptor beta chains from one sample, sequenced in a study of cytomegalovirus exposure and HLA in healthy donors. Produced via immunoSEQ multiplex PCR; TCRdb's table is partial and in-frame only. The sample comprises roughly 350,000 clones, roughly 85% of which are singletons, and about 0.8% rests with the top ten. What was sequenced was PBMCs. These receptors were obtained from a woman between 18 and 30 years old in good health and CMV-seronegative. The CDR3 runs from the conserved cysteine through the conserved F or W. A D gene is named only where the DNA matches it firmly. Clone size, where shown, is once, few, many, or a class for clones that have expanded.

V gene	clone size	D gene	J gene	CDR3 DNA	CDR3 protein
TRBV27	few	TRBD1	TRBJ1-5	TGTGCCAGCAGGGCTGGGACAGGGGTTAATCAGCCCCAGCATTTT	CASRAGTGVNQPQHF
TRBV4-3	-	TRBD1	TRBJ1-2	TGCGCCAGCAGCCAAGATGGCAGGGGGCTTTATGGCTACACCTTC	CASSQDGRGLYGYTF
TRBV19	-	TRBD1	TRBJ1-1	TGTGCCAGTAGTACTTCCGAGAGACAGGGGGTAGACACTGAAGCTTTCTTT	CASSTSERQGVDTEAFF
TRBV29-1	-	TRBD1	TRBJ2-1	TGCAGCGTGGAAGCGGTCGACAGGGCCACCTACAATGAGCAGTTCTTC	CSVEAVDRATYNEQFF
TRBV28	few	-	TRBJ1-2	TGTGCCAGCAGTTTTAGATATGGCTACACCTTC	CASSFRYGYTF
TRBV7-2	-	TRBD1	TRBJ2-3	TGTGCCAGCAGCTTATACGGGACAGGGGGAGCAGATACGCAGTATTTT	CASSLYGTGGADTQYF
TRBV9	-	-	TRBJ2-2	TGTGCCAGCAGCAGGACTGATGGCACCGGGGAGCTGTTTTTT	CASSRTDGTGELFF
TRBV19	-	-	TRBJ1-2	TGTGCCAGTAGGGGACATGGGGTTTACTATGGCTACACCTTC	CASRGHGVYYGYTF
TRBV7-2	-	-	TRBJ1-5	TGTGCCAGCAGCTTAGTTAATTTAAATCAGCCCCAGCATTTT	CASSLVNLNQPQHF
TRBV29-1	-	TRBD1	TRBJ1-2	TGCAGCGTTGAGCCGGGACAGGAGACCTATGGCTACACCTTC	CSVEPGQETYGYTF
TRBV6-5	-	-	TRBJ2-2	TGTGCCAGCAGTTACAGTAGCGGTCTAAACACCGGGGAGCTGTTTTTT	CASSYSSGLNTGELFF
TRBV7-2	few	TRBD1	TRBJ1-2	TGTGCAGGGGACAGCTCTTCCTATGGCTACACCTTC	CAGDSSSYGYTF
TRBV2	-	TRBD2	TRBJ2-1	TGTGCCAGCAGTGAGCGGGAGGGCCGCAATGAGCAGTTCTTC	CASSEREGRNEQFF
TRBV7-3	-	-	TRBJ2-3	TGTGCCAGCAGCCCCCTCCTCGGGAGAACAGATACGCAGTATTTT	CASSPLLGRTDTQYF
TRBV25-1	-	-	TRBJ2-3	TGTGCCAGCAGTGGGGGGGGCTCAAGCACAGATACGCAGTATTTT	CASSGGGSSTDTQYF
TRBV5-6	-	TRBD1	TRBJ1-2	TGTGCCAGCAGCCGAGACAGGGGGAGTAACTATGGCTACACCTTC	CASSRDRGSNYGYTF
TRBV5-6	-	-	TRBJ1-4	TGTGCCAGCAGCTTGGAGTCCTCGGGCAGAGGGAATGAAAAACTGTTTTTT	CASSLESSGRGNEKLFF
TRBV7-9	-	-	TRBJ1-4	TGTGCCAGCAGCTTAGAGGTGACGGGTGGAAAACTGTTTTTT	CASSLEVTGGKLFF
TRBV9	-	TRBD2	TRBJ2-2	TGTGCCAGCAGCGTGAGGACTAGCGGGAGGGCGAACACCGGGGAGCTGTTTTTT	CASSVRTSGRANTGELFF
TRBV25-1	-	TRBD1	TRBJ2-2	TGTGCCAGCAGTGAATATGCAGGGGGCCAGAACACCGGGGAGCTGTTTTTT	CASSEYAGGQNTGELFF
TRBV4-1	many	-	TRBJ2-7	TGCGCCAGCAGCCAAGTAGGGAGGAGTCGCGGGCAGGGTGACCCCTACGAGCAGTACTTC	CASSQVGRSRGQGDPYEQYF
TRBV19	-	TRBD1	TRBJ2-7	TGTGCCAGTAGTATTGACAGGGTAGATCCCTACGAGCAGTACTTC	CASSIDRVDPYEQYF
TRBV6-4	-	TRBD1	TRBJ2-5	TGTGCCAGCAGTGCCTCACAGGGGGCAGAGACCCAGTACTTC	CASSASQGAETQYF
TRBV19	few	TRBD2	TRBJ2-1	TGTGCCAGTAGGCGCCGACTAGCCGATGAGCAGTTCTTC	CASRRRLADEQFF
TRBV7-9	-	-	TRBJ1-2	-	CASSLVGQGNTF
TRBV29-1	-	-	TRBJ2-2	TGCAGCGTTCTCCAGGGTCTCACCGGGGAGCTGTTTTTT	CSVLQGLTGELFF
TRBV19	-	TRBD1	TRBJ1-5	TGTGCCACCGATCCCGGGACAGGAGACAATCAGCCCCAGCATTTT	CATDPGTGDNQPQHF
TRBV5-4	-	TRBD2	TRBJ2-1	TGTGCCAGCAGCTTGTCTAGCGGGAGAGGTTCCTACAATGAGCAGTTCTTC	CASSLSSGRGSYNEQFF
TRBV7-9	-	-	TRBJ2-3	TGTGCCAGCAGCGCGGGACAGACGGCAGTTTGGTATTTT	CASSAGQTAVWYF
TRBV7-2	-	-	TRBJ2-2	TGTGCCAGCAGCTTAAGTAGGGGCGGGGAGCTGTTTTTT	CASSLSRGGELFF
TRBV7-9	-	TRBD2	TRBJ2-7	TGTGCCAGCAGCTTTGCGGGAGGGGGTGAGCAGTACTTC	CASSFAGGGEQYF
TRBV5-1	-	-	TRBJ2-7	TGCGCCAGCAGCTTGGGGGGCGGCTCCTACGAGCAGTACTTC	CASSLGGGSYEQYF
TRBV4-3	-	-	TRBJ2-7	TGCGCCAGCAGCCAAGATCTCAACGGAGCCTACGAGCAGTACTTC	CASSQDLNGAYEQYF
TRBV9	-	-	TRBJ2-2	TGTGCCAGCAGCGTAGCAGGGTCCGGGGAGCTGTTTTTT	CASSVAGSGELFF
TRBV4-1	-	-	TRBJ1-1	TGCGCCAGTCGATCGGGACACAACATGAACACTGAAGCTTTCTTT	CASRSGHNMNTEAFF
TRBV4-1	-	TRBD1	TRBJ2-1	TGCGCCAGCAGCCAACAGGGGACAGACTACAATGAGCAGTTCTTC	CASSQQGTDYNEQFF
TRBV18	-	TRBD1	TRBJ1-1	TGTGCCAGCTCACCCGGGACAGGGGTCACTGAAGCTTTCTTT	CASSPGTGVTEAFF
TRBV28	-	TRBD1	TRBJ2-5	TGTGCCAGCAGTTTTCAAGGGGGCAGGGTGGAGACCCAGTACTTC	CASSFQGGRVETQYF
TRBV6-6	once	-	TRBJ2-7	TGTGCCAGCAGTGCGAACCTCGAGGGCAGAACCTACGAGCAGTACTTC	CASSANLEGRTYEQYF
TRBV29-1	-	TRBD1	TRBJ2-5	TGCAGCATAGGAGCTCGACAGGGCCAAGAGACCCAGTACTTC	CSIGARQGQETQYF
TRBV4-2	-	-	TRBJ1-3	TGTGCCAGCAGCCAAGACCCAGGGGCTGGAAACACCATATATTTT	CASSQDPGAGNTIYF
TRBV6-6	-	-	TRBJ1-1	TGTGCCAGCAGTTTGGGTTTCGGGACTGAAGCTTTCTTT	CASSLGFGTEAFF
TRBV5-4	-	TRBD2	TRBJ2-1	TGTGCCAGCAGCCATCTAGCGGACTCCTACAATGAGCAGTTCTTC	CASSHLADSYNEQFF
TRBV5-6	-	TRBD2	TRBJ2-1	TGTGCCAGCAGCCGGGCTAGCGGCTTTGTCTATGAGCAGTTCTTC	CASSRASGFVYEQFF
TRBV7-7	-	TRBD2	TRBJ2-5	TGTGCCAGCAGCTTAGCTTCGGGGGAGGGCGAGACCCAGTACTTC	CASSLASGEGETQYF
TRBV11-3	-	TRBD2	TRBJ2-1	TGTGCCAGCAGCCCGTCCCGGCGGGAGGTCAATGAGCAGTTCTTC	CASSPSRREVNEQFF
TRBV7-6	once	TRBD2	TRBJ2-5	TGTGCCAGCAGCCGGGACTGGGGAGGGCAAGAGACCCAGTACTTC	CASSRDWGGQETQYF
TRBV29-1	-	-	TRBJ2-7	TGCAGCGTTGGCCCCGGGACCTACGAGCAGTACTTC	CSVGPGTYEQYF
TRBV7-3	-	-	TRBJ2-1	TGTGCCAGCAGCCCAGGTAGAAATGAGCAGTTCTTC	CASSPGRNEQFF
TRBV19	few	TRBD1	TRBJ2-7	TGTGCCAGTAGTTTAACAGGGGTAGAAGAGCAGTACTTC	CASSLTGVEEQYF
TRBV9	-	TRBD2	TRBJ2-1	TGTGCCAGCAGCCCCTTTATGGCGGGAGAAGAGAATGAGCAGTTCTTC	CASSPFMAGEENEQFF
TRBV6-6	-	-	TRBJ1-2	TGTGCCAGCAGTTACTCGATACTCCCGGGAGACTATGGCTACACCTTC	CASSYSILPGDYGYTF
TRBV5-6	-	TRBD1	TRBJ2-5	TGTGCCAGCAGCTATGACAGGGGTGTGTTCCAAGAGACCCAGTACTTC	CASSYDRGVFQETQYF
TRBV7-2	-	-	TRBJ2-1	TGTGCCAGCAGCCCTCGCCGACTATCGCAGAGTGAGCAGTTCTTC	CASSPRRLSQSEQFF
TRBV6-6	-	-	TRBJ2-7	TGTGCCAGCAGCCTAGCCGACGAGCAGTACTTC	CASSLADEQYF
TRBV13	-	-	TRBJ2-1	TGTGCCAGCAGCTCTGGTCCGAGTAGGGGAGGCCAGAATGAGCAGTTCTTC	CASSSGPSRGGQNEQFF
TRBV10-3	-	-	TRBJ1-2	TGTGCCATCATGGGGGGGACCTATGGCTACACCTTC	CAIMGGTYGYTF